These T cell receptor beta chains were read from a single sample in a study of T cells in Graves' hyperthyroidism and ophthalmopathy. TCRdb fed the multiplex PCR reads into MiXCR, producing one record per CDR3 protein. The data hold 500,000 to 650,000 distinct CDR3 sequences, with 35% to 50% observed a single time. The material sequenced was peripheral blood or thyroid tissue (not recorded which). Receptors were obtained from an adult woman with Graves' disease, either hyperthyroidism or ophthalmopathy (not recorded which). The CDR3 runs from the conserved cysteine through the conserved F or W. D genes are given only for firm matches.

CDR3aa,len,d_gene,v_gene
CASSQNLWGSSNQPQHF,17,.,TRBV4-1
CASTTVHNSPLHF,13,.,TRBV25-1
CASSAGSYSGANVLTF,16,.,TRBV2
CASSLVRGIHGYTF,14,.,TRBV12-3/TRBV12-4
CASSDRRQETQYF,13,.,TRBV25-1
CASSLAGGSSTEAFF,15,TRBD1,TRBV12-3/TRBV12-4
CASSERAGHGYTF,13,.,TRBV2
CASSVEAGGLQETQYF,16,TRBD2,TRBV6-6
CASGGREYEQYF,12,TRBD2,TRBV2
CSAPPGQDYGYTF,13,TRBD1,TRBV20-1
CASSAQTPGTGVQQYF,16,TRBD1,TRBV4-2
CAISETGGPDSPLHF,15,TRBD1,TRBV10-3
CATSDSGLAGGQETQYF,17,TRBD2,TRBV24-1
CASSLESGEAFF,12,.,TRBV5-1
CASRNRASPRTEAFF,15,.,TRBV28
CASSLRADYGYTF,13,.,TRBV7-9
CATSMDRAGNTF,12,TRBD1,TRBV15
CASGQGVLETQYF,13,TRBD1,TRBV7-2
CSARKVRLLSSTEAFF,16,.,TRBV20-1
CASSVGTSGGDEQYF,15,TRBD2,TRBV9
CASTRDPETYEQYF,14,.,TRBV6-6
CATSDATGSYEQYF,14,.,TRBV24-1
CASSDGQGSWGETQYF,16,TRBD1,TRBV6-2/TRBV6-3
CASSPQTSGTHYEQYF,16,TRBD2,TRBV7-9
CASSLAPPASGNTIYF,16,.,TRBV7-2
CASRVATNEKLFF,13,.,TRBV5-1
CASSPPRAGGFSPLHF,16,.,TRBV3-1
CASSGGNEKLFF,12,.,TRBV5-6
CATSDSRQGWRELFF,15,.,TRBV24-1
CASSLDGSSNTEAFF,15,.,TRBV7-2
CASGQGVGEAFF,12,TRBD1,TRBV5-4
CATNTTGTASYEQYF,15,.,TRBV24-1
CASSPGAPSQPQHF,14,.,TRBV10-3
CAISEPPRQIDGYTF,15,.,TRBV10-1
CASSWGGSPLAKETQYF,17,TRBD2,TRBV6-5
CSARLGTLRSEQYF,14,.,TRBV20-1
CSASSGDRNYGYTF,14,TRBD1,TRBV20-1
CAISTRTGENTEAFF,15,TRBD1,TRBV10-3
CATSHVVGPQETQYF,15,.,TRBV24-1
CATSRERLYEQYF,13,.,TRBV15
CASSLDRPNEKLFF,14,.,TRBV5-1
CASSPGTGMRQPQHF,15,TRBD1,TRBV7-9
CAIRRESETDTQYF,14,TRBD2,TRBV10-3
CASNAGRSREAFF,13,.,TRBV6-1
CSVGGGGNQPQYF,13,.,TRBV29-1
CSAKDRLGNTEAFF,14,.,TRBV20-1